These 26 T cell receptor beta chains share one sample of origin, sequenced in a study of T cells in Graves' hyperthyroidism and ophthalmopathy. What was amplified from RNA transcripts were TCR beta CDR3 regions. The HTBI primer set drove a first-round RT-PCR of the TCR CDR3. One entry per CDR3 protein results from TCRdb running MiXCR on the multiplex PCR reads. The sample carries around 480,000 distinct CDR3 sequences, approximately 14% recorded once. Specimen: blood. These receptors were obtained from a woman under 30 with Graves' hyperthyroidism.

About this clonotype itself: Since a much larger clone is just one base distant, this may be a read error. J is TRBJ1-2 and V is TRBV9, with D perhaps matching TRBD1 (5 bases). Trimming cost V 4 bases and J 3 bases, with 22 bases left between them. CDR3 length equals 17 residues. Germline V gene data show CDR1 as SGDLS and CDR2 as YYNGEE. The CDR3 region has the DNA TGTGCCAGCAGCTCATCCGCTGGGACGGCCACGGACTATGGCTACACCTTC. Translation: CASSSSAGTATDYGYTF.

CDR3 region: CASSVTGGLSGEQFF. The DNA for the CDR3 is TGTGCCAGCAGCGTTACAGGGGGCCTCTCGGGTGAGCAGTTCTTC. The rearrangement links TRBV9 to TRBJ2-1; 9 bases map to TRBD1. The length of the CDR3 is 15 residues. Germline CDR1 and CDR2: SGDLS and YYNGEE. Trimming at V came to 2 bases and at J to 9 bases, leaving 9 bases not matched to a gene.

This chain connects TRBV6-1 to TRBJ2-1; D assignment may be TRBD1 or TRBD2 (5 bases each). Germline V lookup: CDR1 MNHNS, CDR2 SASEGT. The CDR3 is made up of 15 amino acids. Trimming took 1 base from V and 3 from J, leaving 10 bases between them. The CDR3: CASSEGGAYYNEQFF. In DNA form, the CDR3 reads TGTGCCAGCAGTGAAGGAGGGGCCTACTACAATGAGCAGTTCTTC.

This chain connects TRBV7-3 to TRBJ1-3, with TRBD1 matching 9 bases. Germline V gene data show CDR1 as SGHTA and CDR2 as FQGTGA. V shed 5 bases, J shed 1 base, and the junction held 15 bases outside the gene matches. The CDR3 length is 19 residues. CDR3 in DNA: TGTGCCAGCAGCCCCTGGGACCTACGGACAGGGGATTCTGGAAACACCATATATTTT. This translates into CASSPWDLRTGDSGNTIYF.

This clonotype was counted at least ten times. This chain connects TRBV24-1 to TRBJ2-3, with D unresolved. Germline V CDR1 and CDR2: KGHDR, SFDVKD. V was shortened by 0 bases and J by 1 base, with 4 bases between the two germline ends. The CDR3 consists of 14 residues. The CDR3, as DNA: TGTGCCACCAGTGATTTGGCGGGCACAGATACGCAGTATTTT. Amino acids: CATSDLAGTDTQYF.

This clonotype was observed at least ten times. This sequence joins TRBV2 and TRBJ2-1; TRBD2 agrees at 7 bases. With V trimmed by 4 bases and J by 12 bases, 6 bases remained unmatched. CDR1 is SNHLY, CDR2 FYNNEI, per germline. The CDR3 loop spans 12 amino acids. CDR3 coding DNA: TGTGCCAGCAGTGCTCAGGGCGGGAGGCAGTTCTTC. As protein: CASSAQGGRQFF. Supplemented by reference TRBV2 and TRBJ2-1, the full variable domain reads EPEVTQTPSHQVTQMGQEVILRCVPISNHLYFYWYRQILGQKVEFLVSFYNNEISEKSEIFDDQFSVERPDGSNFTLKIRSTKLEDSAMYFCASSAQGGRQFFGPGTRLTVL.

The genes are TRBV6-2 or TRBV6-3 and TRBJ2-1, with D possibly TRBD2 on 6 matching bases. The CDR3 runs to 14 residues. Between the trimmed V and J ends, which lost 2 bases and 9 bases, there was a span of 14 bases. Germline assignment: CDR1 MNHEY and CDR2 SVGEGT. In DNA form, the CDR3 reads TGTGCCAGCAGTTACAAAGGGTCGGAGGGTGAGCAGTTCTTC. Amino acid sequence: CASSYKGSEGEQFF.

This clonotype was found many times. The chain has TRBV20-1 and TRBJ2-5; TRBD2 matches at 10 bases. The CDR3 runs 15 residues. V trimming: 5 bases; J trimming: 5 bases; junction bases outside the gene matches: 11. Germline assignment: CDR1 DFQATT and CDR2 SNEGSKA (reference sequence). The CDR3 nucleotides read TGCAGTGCTCCTCCCCCCCTAGCGGGAGTTGAGACCCAGTACTTC. The encoded protein is CSAPPPLAGVETQYF.

This clonotype was seen ten or more times. V usage is TRBV20-1 and J usage is TRBJ2-1; D is uncertain. CDR1 and CDR2 (germline): DFQATT, SNEGSKA (reference sequence). The V gene lost 6 bases and the J gene lost 7 bases, with 13 bases spanning the gap. This CDR3 is 12 amino acids long. CDR3 sequence (DNA): TGCAGTGCCAACGACTTACATAATGAGCAGTTCTTC. This gives the protein CSANDLHNEQFF.

This clonotype has a handful of counts. This rearrangement joins TRBV7-3 to TRBJ2-3, with unresolved D. Germline V gene sequence: CDR1 SGHTA, CDR2 FQGTGA. Trimming removed 0 bases at V and 3 bases at J, with 7 bases between. There are 14 residues in the CDR3. The CDR3 DNA is TGTGCCAGCAGCTTAACTTGGCCGACAGATACGCAGTATTTT. This gives the protein CASSLTWPTDTQYF.

This clonotype was seen at least ten times. The rearrangement uses TRBV29-1 and TRBJ2-7; no clear D. CDR1 and CDR2 (germline): SQVTM, ANQGSEA. The length of the CDR3 is 13 residues. V was cut by 1 base and J by 3 bases, with 10 bases left in between. CDR3: CSVEATRGYEQYF. CDR3 DNA: TGCAGCGTTGAAGCGACCCGCGGCTACGAGCAGTACTTC.

In this sample, this clonotype turned up many times. The V gene is TRBV12-3 or TRBV12-4, the J gene TRBJ2-1; 14 nucleotides line up with TRBD2. V was clipped by 7 bases and J by 4 bases; unmatched bases: 6. CDR3 size: 16 residues. The CDR3 DNA is TGTGCCAGCACCCTGACTAGCGGGAGGGCATACAATGAGCAGTTCTTC. Amino acids: CASTLTSGRAYNEQFF.

The gene calls are TRBV5-4 and TRBJ1-1; 7 bases line up with TRBD1. The length of the CDR3 is 16 residues. Germline CDR1 is SGHNT and CDR2 is YYREEE (reference sequence). V was pared by 4 bases and J by 1 base, with 10 bases of the junction left unmatched. CDR3 DNA: TGTGCCAGCAGCCCGCCTACCGGGACAGCGAACACTGAAGCTTTCTTT. Protein sequence: CASSPPTGTANTEAFF.

This clonotype turned up a few times. The J gene is TRBJ2-2, the V gene TRBV7-9; D perhaps matches TRBD1 (6 bases). Trimming removed 4 bases from V and 0 bases from J, with 9 bases in between. The CDR3 runs 15 residues. The germline gives CDR1 SEHNR, CDR2 FQNEAQ (reference sequence). DNA for the CDR3: TGTGCCAGCAGCTACTGGACAGCGAACACCGGGGAGCTGTTTTTT. This sequence encodes CASSYWTANTGELFF.

The chain recombines TRBV6-5 with TRBJ2-6; D is unresolved. The CDR3 contains 17 residues. The V and J ends lost 2 bases and 0 bases respectively, with 11 bases between them. From germline, CDR1 is MNHEY and CDR2 SVGAGI. CDR3 DNA: TGTGCCAGCAGTTACACAGCCGTAACCTCTGGGGCCAACGTCCTGACTTTC. Translated: CASSYTAVTSGANVLTF.

The table lists this clonotype with many counts. This rearrangement joins TRBV10-3 to TRBJ2-3, with TRBD2 matching 11 bases. In germline, CDR1 is ENHRY, CDR2 SYGVKD. After removal of 6 bases from V and 4 bases from J, the junction contained 15 bases not matched to a gene. CDR3 length: 18 amino acids. CDR3 amino acids: CAIRSLSGRATGADTQYF. CDR3 nucleotides: TGTGCCATCAGATCCCTTAGCGGGAGGGCCACGGGGGCAGATACGCAGTATTTT.

A few counts support this clonotype. The rearrangement links TRBV7-9 to TRBJ2-6; D might be TRBD1 (6 bases). There are 20 residues in the CDR3. V was trimmed by 5 bases and J by 0 bases, leaving 23 bases between them. CDR1 and CDR2 (germline): SEHNR, FQNEAQ (reference sequence). The CDR3 loop reads CASSPGKGTGPNSGANVLTF. The CDR3 region has the DNA TGTGCCAGCAGCCCGGGAAAGGGCACAGGGCCTAACTCTGGGGCCAACGTCCTGACTTTC.

This clonotype was seen at least ten times. The J gene is TRBJ2-7, the V gene TRBV5-6; D is possibly TRBD2 (5 bases). CDR3 size: 13 residues. Looked up from germline, CDR1 is SGHDT and CDR2 is YYEEEE. The V end was cut by 5 bases, the J end by 2 bases, with 11 bases between. CDR3 sequence (DNA): TGTGCCAGCAGGGGAGTAGAGACCTACGAGCAGTACTTC. It codes for CASRGVETYEQYF.

Remarks on this clonotype: One junction end disagrees with the germline gene, perhaps due to a read error. The J gene is TRBJ2-1, the V gene TRBV19; TRBD1 aligns across 7 bases. Germline assignment: CDR1 LNHDA and CDR2 SQIVND (reference sequence). The CDR3 length is 15 residues. This CDR3 reads CASTTDRASYNERFF. The CDR3 nucleotides read TGTGCCAGTACCACCGACAGGGCGTCCTACAATGAGCGGTTCTTC.

This clonotype has a count of ten or more. The chain couples TRBV2 to TRBJ2-2; D is possibly TRBD2 (6 bases). This CDR3 spans 16 amino acids. Trimming took 2 bases from V and 0 from J, leaving 10 bases between them. The germline CDR1 and CDR2 sequences are SNHLY and FYNNEI. The CDR3 spells CASSERGNTNTGELFF. CDR3 coding DNA: TGTGCCAGCAGTGAACGGGGGAACACGAACACCGGGGAGCTGTTTTTT.

This clonotype was detected many times. J is TRBJ2-3 and V is TRBV12-3 or TRBV12-4; D is unresolved. The CDR3 loop spans 14 amino acids. The ends were cut back, 6 bases at V and 0 bases at J, with 10 bases in the middle. DNA of the CDR3: TGTGCCAGCAGGTCGACTCATAGCACAGATACGCAGTATTTT. Translating gives CASRSTHSTDTQYF.

About this clonotype itself: This may be a read error, as it is one base from a much larger clone. The CDR3, as DNA: TGTGCCAGCAGTCGAGGCAGCCAGCGGAGCACAGATACGCAGTATTTT. Its translation is CASSRGSQRSTDTQYF. V and J are TRBV6-2 or TRBV6-3 and TRBJ2-3, with D perhaps TRBD2 (5 bases). The germline V gene has CDR1 MNHEY and CDR2 SVGEGT. The CDR3 has 16 amino acids. V dropped 5 bases and J dropped 0 bases, with 15 bases sitting between them.

This clonotype was detected ten times or more. The chain is built from TRBV30 and TRBJ2-7, with D hard to call. The germline V gene encodes CDR1 GTSNPN and CDR2 SVGIG (reference sequence). This CDR3 has 13 residues. Trimming stripped 0 bases from V and 3 bases from J, with 9 bases between. CDR3 residues: CAWSVGRDYEQYF. In nucleotides, the CDR3 is TGTGCCTGGAGTGTGGGTAGGGACTACGAGCAGTACTTC.

This clonotype showed up just a few times. The chain employs TRBV20-1 and TRBJ2-5, with D possibly called TRBD1 or TRBD2 (6 bases each). There are 14 residues in the CDR3. V was clipped by 3 bases and J by 0 bases, with 11 bases between them. Germline loops: CDR1 DFQATT, CDR2 SNEGSKA (reference sequence). CDR3 nucleotides: TGCAGTGCTAGCCGCGGGACAAACCAAGAGACCCAGTACTTC. Translation: CSASRGTNQETQYF.

The V and J genes are TRBV12-3 or TRBV12-4 and TRBJ1-2, with a tentative D call TRBD1 (5 bases). V lost 10 bases and J 8 bases, leaving 23 bases between the germline ends. This CDR3 is built from 14 residues. The CDR3 loop is CAINPWGGTGGYTF. The CDR3 nucleotides read TGTGCCATCAACCCTTGGGGGGGTACGGGGGGCTACACCTTC.

Many counts were recorded for this clonotype. The chain couples TRBV5-1 to TRBJ2-7; 9 bases align to TRBD2. V shed 0 bases and J 2 bases; nucleotides not matched to a gene: 6. In germline, CDR1 is SGHRS, CDR2 YFSETQ. The CDR3 length is 16 residues. The CDR3 region is CASSLGAGGSAYEQYV. For the CDR3, the DNA is TGCGCCAGCAGCTTGGGGGCGGGAGGGTCAGCCTACGAGCAGTACGTC.